A single T cell receptor (beta chain) is shown here with its context. In germline, CDR1 is SNHLY, CDR2 FYNNEI. The junction had 11 bases not matched to a gene; V was cut back by 4 bases and J by 1 base. The CDR3 covers 18 residues. This sample is part of a study of T cell changes during pregnancy in multiple sclerosis. Sequencing used immunoSEQ multiplex PCR; TCRdb keeps in-frame clones, though not all of them. The repertoire holds over 30,000 clones, with around 91% as singletons. The material sequenced was CD8+ T cells from peripheral blood mononuclear cells, taken in the second trimester of pregnancy. The receptor was derived from a female donor in good health, enrolled as a control in a pregnancy study. The chain joins TRBV2 to TRBJ1-5; 9 bases match TRBD1. CDR3 protein: CASSVWDRDMMSNQPQHF. CDR3 sequence (DNA): TGTGCCAGCAGTGTCTGGGACAGGGATATGATGAGCAATCAGCCCCAGCATTTT.